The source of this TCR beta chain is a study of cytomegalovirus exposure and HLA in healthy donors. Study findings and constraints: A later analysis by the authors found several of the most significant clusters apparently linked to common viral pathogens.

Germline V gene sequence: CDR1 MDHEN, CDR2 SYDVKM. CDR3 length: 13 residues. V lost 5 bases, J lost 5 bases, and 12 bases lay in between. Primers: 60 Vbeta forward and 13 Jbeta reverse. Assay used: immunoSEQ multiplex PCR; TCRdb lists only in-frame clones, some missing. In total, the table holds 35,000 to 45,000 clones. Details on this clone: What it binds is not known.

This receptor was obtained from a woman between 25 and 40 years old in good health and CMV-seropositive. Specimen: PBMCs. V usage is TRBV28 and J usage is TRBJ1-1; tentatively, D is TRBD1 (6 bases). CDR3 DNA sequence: TGTGCCAGCAGTCAGGACAGTGGGACTGAAGCTTTCTTT. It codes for CASSQDSGTEAFF. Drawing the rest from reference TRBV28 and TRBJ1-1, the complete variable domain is DVKVTQSSRYLVKRTGEKVFLECVQDMDHENMFWYRQDPGLGLRLIYFSYDVKMKEKGDIPEGYSVSREKKERFSLILESASTNQTSMYLCASSQDSGTEAFFGQGTRLTVV.